This TCR beta chain stems from a study of regulatory T cells in long-lasting Graves disease. Study-level findings and limits: Only peripheral blood was studied, not thyroid tissue. Persistent Graves' cases showed lower TCR diversity than newly diagnosed cases.

CDR3-region Arm-PCR and iRepertoire HTBI primers produced the TCR beta libraries. TCRdb re-derived calls from the multiplex PCR reads in MiXCR, one entry per CDR3 protein. The repertoire consists of some 430,000 distinct CDR3 sequences, with 20% to 25% occurring once and the leading ten covering more than 6%. Between the trimmed V and J ends, which lost 5 bases and 2 bases, there was a span of 9 bases. This CDR3 has 13 residues. The germline V gene has CDR1 MNHEY and CDR2 SVGEGT. This clonotype has a count of ten or more. Its antigen remains unidentified. The time point is: persistent/refractory GD, antithyroid drugs over 5 years with positive TRAb. Construction of the TCR library relied on RNA isolated from PBMCs. Criteria from the American Thyroid Association guidelines were applied to diagnose Graves' disease. The collection involved drawing approximately 9 milliliters of peripheral blood into EDTA tubes.

The genes are TRBV6-2 or TRBV6-3 and TRBJ1-2; no clear D. The sample in question was peripheral blood mononuclear cells (PBMCs), obtained when the disease was refractory, from a patient treated with antithyroid drugs. This receptor was identified in a female donor with Graves disease. The DNA for the CDR3 is TGTGCCAGCAGTGAAACAGAGAACTATGGCTACACCTTC. It codes for CASSETENYGYTF.